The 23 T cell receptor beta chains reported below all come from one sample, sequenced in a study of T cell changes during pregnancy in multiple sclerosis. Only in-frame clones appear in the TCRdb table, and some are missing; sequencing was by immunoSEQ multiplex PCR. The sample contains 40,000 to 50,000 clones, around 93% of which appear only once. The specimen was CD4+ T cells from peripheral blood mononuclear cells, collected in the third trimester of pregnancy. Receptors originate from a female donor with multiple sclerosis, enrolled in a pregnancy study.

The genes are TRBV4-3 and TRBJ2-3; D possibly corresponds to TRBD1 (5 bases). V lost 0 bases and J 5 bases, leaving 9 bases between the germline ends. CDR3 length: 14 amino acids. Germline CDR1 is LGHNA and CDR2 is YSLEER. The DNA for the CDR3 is TGCGCCAGCAGCCAAGAGAATAGGGGAGATACGCAGTATTTT. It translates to CASSQENRGDTQYF.

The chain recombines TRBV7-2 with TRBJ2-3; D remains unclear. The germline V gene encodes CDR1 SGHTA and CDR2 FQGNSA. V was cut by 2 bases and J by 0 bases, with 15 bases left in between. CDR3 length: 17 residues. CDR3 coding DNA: TGTGCCAGCAGCTTAAGATCGTCCCCTATTAGCACAGATACGCAGTATTTT. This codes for CASSLRSSPISTDTQYF. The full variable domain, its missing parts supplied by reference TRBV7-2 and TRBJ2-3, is GAGVSQSPSNKVTEKGKDVELRCDPISGHTALYWYRQSLGQGLEFLIYFQGNSAPDKSGLPSDRFSAERTGGSVSTLTIQRTQQEDSAVYLCASSLRSSPISTDTQYFGPGTRLTVL.

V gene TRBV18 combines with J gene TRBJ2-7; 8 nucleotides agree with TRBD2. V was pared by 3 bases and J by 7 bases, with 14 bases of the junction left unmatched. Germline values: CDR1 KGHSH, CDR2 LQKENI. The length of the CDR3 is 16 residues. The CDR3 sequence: CASSPGLVPPSGEQYF. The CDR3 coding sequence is TGTGCCAGCTCACCGGGACTAGTTCCCCCATCGGGGGAGCAGTACTTC.

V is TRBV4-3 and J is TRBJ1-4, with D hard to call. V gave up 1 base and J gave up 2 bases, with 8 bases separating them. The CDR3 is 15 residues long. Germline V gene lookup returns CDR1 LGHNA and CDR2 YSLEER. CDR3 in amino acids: CASSQARITNEKLFF. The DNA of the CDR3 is TGCGCCAGCAGCCAAGCCAGGATCACTAATGAAAAACTGTTTTTT.

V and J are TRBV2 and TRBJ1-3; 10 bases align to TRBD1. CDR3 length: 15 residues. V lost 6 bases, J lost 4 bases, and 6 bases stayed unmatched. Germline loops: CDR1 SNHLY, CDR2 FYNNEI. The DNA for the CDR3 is TGTGCCAGCAGAACCGGGACAGGGGTCGGAAACACCATATATTTT. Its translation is CASRTGTGVGNTIYF.

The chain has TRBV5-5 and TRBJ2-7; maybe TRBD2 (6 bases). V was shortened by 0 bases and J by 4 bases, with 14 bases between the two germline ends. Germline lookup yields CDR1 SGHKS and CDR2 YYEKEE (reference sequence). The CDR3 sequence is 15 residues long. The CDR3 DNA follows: TGTGCCAGCAGCTTGGCCGGGGCGGGAAATTACGAGCAGTACTTC. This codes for CASSLAGAGNYEQYF. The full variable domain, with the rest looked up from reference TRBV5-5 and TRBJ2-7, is DAGVTQSPTHLIKTRGQQVTLRCSPISGHKSVSWYQQVLGQGPQFIFQYYEKEERGRGNFPDRFSARQFPNYSSELNVNALLLGDSALYLCASSLAGAGNYEQYFGPGTRLTVT.

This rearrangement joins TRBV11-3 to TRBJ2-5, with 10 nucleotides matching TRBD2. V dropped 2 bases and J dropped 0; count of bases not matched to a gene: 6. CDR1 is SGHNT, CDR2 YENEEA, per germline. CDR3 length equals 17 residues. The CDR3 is CASSLKLAGRYQETQYF. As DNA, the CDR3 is TGTGCCAGCAGCTTAAAACTAGCGGGACGGTACCAAGAGACCCAGTACTTC. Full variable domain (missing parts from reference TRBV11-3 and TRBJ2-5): EAGVVQSPRYKIIEKKQPVAFWCNPISGHNTLYWYLQNLGQGPELLIRYENEEAVDDSQLPKDRFSAERLKGVDSTLKIQPAELGDSAVYLCASSLKLAGRYQETQYFGPGTRLLVL.

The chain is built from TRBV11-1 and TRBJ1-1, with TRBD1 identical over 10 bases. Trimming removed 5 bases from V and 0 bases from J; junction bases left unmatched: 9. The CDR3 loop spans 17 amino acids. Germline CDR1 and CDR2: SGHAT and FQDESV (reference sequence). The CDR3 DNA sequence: TGTGCCAGCAGCGGGAGACAGGGGGCCTACCTGAACACTGAAGCTTTCTTT. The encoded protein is CASSGRQGAYLNTEAFF. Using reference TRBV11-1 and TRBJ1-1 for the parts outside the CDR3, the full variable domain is EAEVAQSPRYKITEKSQAVAFWCDPISGHATLYWYRQILGQGPELLVQFQDESVVDDSQLPKDRFSAERLKGVDSTLKIQPAELGDSAMYLCASSGRQGAYLNTEAFFGQGTRLTVV.

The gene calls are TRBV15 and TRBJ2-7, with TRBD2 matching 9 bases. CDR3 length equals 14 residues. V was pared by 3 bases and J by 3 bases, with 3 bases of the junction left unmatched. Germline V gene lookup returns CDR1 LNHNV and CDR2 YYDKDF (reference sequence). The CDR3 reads CATSRETSGYEQYF. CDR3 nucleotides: TGTGCCACCAGCAGGGAGACTAGCGGCTACGAGCAGTACTTC.

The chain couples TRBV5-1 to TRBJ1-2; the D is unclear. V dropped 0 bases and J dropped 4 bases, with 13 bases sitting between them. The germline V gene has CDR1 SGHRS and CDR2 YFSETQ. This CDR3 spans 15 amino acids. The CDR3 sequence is CASSLELSNPYGYTF. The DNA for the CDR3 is TGCGCCAGCAGCTTGGAACTCTCCAACCCCTATGGCTACACCTTC.

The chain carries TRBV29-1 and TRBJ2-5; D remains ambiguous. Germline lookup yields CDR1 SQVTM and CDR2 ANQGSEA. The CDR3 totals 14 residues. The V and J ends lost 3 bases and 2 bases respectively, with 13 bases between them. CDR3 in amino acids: CSVESWASQETQYF. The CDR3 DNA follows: TGCAGCGTTGAGTCATGGGCAAGTCAAGAGACCCAGTACTTC.

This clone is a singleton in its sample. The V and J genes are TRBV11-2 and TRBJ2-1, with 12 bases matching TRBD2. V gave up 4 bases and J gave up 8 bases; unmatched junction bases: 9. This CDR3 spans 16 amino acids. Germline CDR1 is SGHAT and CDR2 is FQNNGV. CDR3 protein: CASSSRTSGILDEQFF. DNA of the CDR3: TGTGCCAGCAGCTCGCGGACTAGCGGGATTTTGGATGAGCAGTTCTTC.

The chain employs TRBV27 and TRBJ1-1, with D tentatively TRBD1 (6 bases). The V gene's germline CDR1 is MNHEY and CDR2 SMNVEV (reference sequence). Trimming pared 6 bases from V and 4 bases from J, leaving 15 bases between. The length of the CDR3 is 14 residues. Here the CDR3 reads CASSFQGFSTEAFF. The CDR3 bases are TGTGCCAGCAGCTTCCAGGGGTTTTCCACTGAAGCTTTCTTT.

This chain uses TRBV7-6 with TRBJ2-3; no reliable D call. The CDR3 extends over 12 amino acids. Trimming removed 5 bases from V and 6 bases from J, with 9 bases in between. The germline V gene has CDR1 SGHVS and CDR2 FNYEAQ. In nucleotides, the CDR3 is TGTGCCAGCAGCAAAAATCGGGATACGCAGTATTTT. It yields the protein CASSKNRDTQYF.

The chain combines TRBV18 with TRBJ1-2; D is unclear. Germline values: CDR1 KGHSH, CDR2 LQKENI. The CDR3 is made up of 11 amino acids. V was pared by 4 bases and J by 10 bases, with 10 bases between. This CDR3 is CASSLKEDYTF. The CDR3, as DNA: TGTGCCAGCTCACTCAAGGAGGACTACACCTTC.

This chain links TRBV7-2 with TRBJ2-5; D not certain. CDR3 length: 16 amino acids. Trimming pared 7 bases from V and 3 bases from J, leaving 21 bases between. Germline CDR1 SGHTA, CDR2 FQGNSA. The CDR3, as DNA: TGTGCCAGCACCCCACGGTCGATGAAGATAAAAGAGACCCAGTACTTC. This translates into CASTPRSMKIKETQYF.

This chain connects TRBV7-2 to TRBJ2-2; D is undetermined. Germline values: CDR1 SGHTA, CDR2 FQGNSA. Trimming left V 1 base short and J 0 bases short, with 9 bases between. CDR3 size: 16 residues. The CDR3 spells CASSLVGGANTGELFF. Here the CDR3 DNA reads TGTGCCAGCAGCTTAGTTGGCGGAGCGAACACCGGGGAGCTGTTTTTT.

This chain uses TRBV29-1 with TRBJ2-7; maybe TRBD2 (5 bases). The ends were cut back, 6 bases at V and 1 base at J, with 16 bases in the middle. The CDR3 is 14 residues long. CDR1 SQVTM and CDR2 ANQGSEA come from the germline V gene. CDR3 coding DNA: TGCAGCGTAGTAGAGGGCCTCGGGTCCTACGAGCAGTACTTC. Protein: CSVVEGLGSYEQYF.

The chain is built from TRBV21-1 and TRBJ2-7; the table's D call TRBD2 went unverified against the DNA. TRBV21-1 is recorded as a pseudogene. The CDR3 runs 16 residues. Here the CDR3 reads CASSRTSGVSSYEQYF. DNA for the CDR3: TGTGCCAGCAGCCGGACTAGCGGGGTGAGCTCCTACGAGCAGTACTTC.

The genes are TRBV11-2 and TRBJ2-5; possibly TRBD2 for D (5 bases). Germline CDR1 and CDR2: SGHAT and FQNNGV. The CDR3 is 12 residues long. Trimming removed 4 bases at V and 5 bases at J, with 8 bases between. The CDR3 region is CASSWTGETQYF. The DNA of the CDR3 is TGTGCCAGCAGCTGGACGGGGGAGACCCAGTACTTC.

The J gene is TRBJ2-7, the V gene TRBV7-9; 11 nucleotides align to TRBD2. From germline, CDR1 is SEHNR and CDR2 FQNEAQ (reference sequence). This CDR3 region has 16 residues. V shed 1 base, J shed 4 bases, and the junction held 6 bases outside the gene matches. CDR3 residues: CASSLELAGASYEQYF. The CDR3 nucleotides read TGTGCCAGCAGCTTAGAACTAGCGGGAGCCTCTTACGAGCAGTACTTC.

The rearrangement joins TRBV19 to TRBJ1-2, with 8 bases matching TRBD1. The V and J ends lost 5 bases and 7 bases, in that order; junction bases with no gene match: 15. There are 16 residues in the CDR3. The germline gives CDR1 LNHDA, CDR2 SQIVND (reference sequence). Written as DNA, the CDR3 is TGTGCCAGTAGTCCCGTACAGGGGGTGACTTCGGGTGGCTACACCTTC. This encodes CASSPVQGVTSGGYTF.

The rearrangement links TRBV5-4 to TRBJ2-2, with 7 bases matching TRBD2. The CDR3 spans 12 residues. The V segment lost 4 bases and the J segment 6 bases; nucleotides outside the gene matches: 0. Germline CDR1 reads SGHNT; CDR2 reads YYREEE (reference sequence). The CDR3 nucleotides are TGTGCCAGCAGCCTAGCGGCCGGGGAGCTGTTTTTT. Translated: CASSLAAGELFF. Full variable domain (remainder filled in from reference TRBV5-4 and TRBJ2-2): ETGVTQSPTHLIKTRGQQVTLRCSSQSGHNTVSWYQQALGQGPQFIFQYYREEENGRGNFPPRFSGLQFPNYSSELNVNALELDDSALYLCASSLAAGELFFGEGSRLTVL.